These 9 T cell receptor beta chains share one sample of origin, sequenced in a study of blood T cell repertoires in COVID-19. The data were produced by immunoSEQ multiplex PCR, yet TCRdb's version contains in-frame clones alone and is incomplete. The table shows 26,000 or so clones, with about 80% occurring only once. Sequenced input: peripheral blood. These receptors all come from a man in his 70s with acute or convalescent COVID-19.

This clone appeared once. CDR3 sequence (DNA): TGCGCCAGCAGCTTGGAACAGGGTAGAGATACGCAGTATTTT. It yields the protein CASSLEQGRDTQYF. This chain links TRBV5-1 with TRBJ2-3; maybe TRBD1 (6 bases). V lost 0 bases and J lost 5, with 10 bases in between. CDR1 SGHRS and CDR2 YFSETQ come from the germline V gene. The CDR3 consists of 14 residues.

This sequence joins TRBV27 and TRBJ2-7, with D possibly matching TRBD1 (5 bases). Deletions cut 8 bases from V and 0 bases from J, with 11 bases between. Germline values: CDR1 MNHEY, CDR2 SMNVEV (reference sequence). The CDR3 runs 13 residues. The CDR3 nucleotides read TGTGCCAGCTGTAAGGGGCGCTCCTACGAGCAGTACTTC. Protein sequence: CASCKGRSYEQYF.

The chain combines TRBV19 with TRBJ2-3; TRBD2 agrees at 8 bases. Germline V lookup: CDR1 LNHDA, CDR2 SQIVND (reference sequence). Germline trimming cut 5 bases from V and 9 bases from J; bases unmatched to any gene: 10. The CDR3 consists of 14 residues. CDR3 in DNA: TGTGCCAGTAGTCCGCCCGGGACTAGTCACACGCAGTATTTT. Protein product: CASSPPGTSHTQYF.

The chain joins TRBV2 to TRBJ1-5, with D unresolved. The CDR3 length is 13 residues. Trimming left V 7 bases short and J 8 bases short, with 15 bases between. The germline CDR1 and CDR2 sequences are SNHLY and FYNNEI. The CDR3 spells CASIGDTVEPQHF. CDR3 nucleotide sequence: TGTGCCAGCATTGGCGACACCGTTGAGCCCCAGCATTTT.

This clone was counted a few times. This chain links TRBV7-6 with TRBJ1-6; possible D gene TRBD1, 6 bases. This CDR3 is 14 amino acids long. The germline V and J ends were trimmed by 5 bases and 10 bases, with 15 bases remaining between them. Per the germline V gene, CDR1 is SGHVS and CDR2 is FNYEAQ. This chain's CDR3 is CASSPQGSGSPLHF. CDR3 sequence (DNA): TGTGCCAGCAGCCCACAGGGTTCTGGCTCACCCCTCCACTTT. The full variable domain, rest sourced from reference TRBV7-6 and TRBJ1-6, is GAGVSQSPRYKVTKRGQDVALRCDPISGHVSLYWYRQALGQGPEFLTYFNYEAQQDKSGLPNDRFSAERPEGSISTLTIQRTEQRDSAMYRCASSPQGSGSPLHFGNGTRLTVT.

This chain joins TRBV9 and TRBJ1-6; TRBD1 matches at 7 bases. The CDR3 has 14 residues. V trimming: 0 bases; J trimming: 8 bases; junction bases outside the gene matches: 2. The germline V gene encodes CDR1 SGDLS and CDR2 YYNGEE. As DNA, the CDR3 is TGTGCCAGCAGCGTAGATCAGGGGGATTCACCCCTCCACTTT. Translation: CASSVDQGDSPLHF.

The CDR3 spells CASSVIAENTEAFF. The CDR3 region has the DNA TGTGCCAGCAGCGTTATCGCAGAGAACACTGAAGCTTTCTTT. The rearrangement joins TRBV9 to TRBJ1-1; D call uncertain. Trimming removed 2 bases at V and 1 base at J, with 9 bases between. The CDR3 covers 14 residues. Germline CDR1 reads SGDLS; CDR2 reads YYNGEE.

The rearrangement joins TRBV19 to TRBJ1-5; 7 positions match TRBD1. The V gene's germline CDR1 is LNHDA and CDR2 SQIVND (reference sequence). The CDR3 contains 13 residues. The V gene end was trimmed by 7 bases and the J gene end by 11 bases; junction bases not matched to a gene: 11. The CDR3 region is CASTRQGGSTQHF. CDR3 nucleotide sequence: TGTGCCAGTACGCGACAGGGCGGATCGACCCAGCATTTT.

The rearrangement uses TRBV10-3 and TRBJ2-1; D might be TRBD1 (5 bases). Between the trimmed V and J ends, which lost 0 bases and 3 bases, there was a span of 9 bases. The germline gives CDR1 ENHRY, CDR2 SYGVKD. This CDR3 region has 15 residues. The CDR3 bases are TGTGCCATCAGTGAGTCCGTAGGGGACTACAATGAGCAGTTCTTC. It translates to CAISESVGDYNEQFF.